This TCR beta chain was obtained from a study of T-cell memory formation after mild COVID-19. On the study more broadly: There were largely donor-specific TCR clusters.

This clonotype was detected only a few times. Its specificity is unknown. Study-wide findings and caveats: The second-wave clones peaking on day 37 were not confirmed as SARS-CoV-2-specific. The main location of contracting CD4+ clones was CM and EM, and that of contracting CD8+ clones was EMRA.

TCR alpha and TCR beta cDNA libraries carrying sample barcodes and UMIs came from 5'RACE with constant-segment primers. TCRdb fed the 5' RACE reads into MiXCR, producing one record per CDR3 protein. The top ten hold 12% of the sample, which has approximately 500,000 distinct CDR3 sequences, more than 20% seen once. The clonotype was recovered from an adult woman who had mild COVID-19 (a few samples of this study predate the infection). Cell type and time point are not known. The sample comprised PBMCs or a T cell subset sorted from them (not recorded which).

The CDR3 DNA is TGTGCCAGCAAAGTCGGCGGGACGACCCGGGAGGGCCAGTACTTC. It encodes CASKVGGTTREGQYF. V gene TRBV2 combines with J gene TRBJ2-5; 8 nucleotides match TRBD2. J was trimmed by 10 bases and V by 7 bases; bases with no gene match: 17. Germline lookup yields CDR1 SNHLY and CDR2 FYNNEI. The CDR3 covers 15 residues.